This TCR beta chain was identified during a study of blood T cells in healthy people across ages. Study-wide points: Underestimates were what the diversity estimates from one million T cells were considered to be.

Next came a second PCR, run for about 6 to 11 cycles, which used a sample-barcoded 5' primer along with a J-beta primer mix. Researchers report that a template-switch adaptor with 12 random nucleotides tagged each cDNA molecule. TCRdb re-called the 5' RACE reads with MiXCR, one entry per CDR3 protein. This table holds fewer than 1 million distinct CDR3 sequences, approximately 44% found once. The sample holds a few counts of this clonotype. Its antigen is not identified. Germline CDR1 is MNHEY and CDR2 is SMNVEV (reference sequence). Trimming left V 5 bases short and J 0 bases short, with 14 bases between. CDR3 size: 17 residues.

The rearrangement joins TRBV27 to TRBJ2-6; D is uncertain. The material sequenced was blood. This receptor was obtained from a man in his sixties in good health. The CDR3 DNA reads TGTGCCAGCAGTCTACAGATGGATTTCTCTGGGGCCAACGTCCTGACTTTC. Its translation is CASSLQMDFSGANVLTF.